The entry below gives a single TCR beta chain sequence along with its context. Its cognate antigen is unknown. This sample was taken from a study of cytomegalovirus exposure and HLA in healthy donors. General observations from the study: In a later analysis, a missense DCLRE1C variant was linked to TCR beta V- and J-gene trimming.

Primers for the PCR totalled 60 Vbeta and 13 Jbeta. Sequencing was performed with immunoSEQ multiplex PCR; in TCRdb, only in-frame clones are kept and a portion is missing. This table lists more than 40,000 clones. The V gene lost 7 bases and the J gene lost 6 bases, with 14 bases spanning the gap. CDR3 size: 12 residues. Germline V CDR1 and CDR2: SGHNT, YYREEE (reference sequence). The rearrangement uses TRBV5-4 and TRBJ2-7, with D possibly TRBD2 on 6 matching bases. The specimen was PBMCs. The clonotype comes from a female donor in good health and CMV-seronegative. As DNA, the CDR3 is TGTGCCAGCGGAGGGGCCACAGGCGAGCAGTACTTC. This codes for CASGGATGEQYF.